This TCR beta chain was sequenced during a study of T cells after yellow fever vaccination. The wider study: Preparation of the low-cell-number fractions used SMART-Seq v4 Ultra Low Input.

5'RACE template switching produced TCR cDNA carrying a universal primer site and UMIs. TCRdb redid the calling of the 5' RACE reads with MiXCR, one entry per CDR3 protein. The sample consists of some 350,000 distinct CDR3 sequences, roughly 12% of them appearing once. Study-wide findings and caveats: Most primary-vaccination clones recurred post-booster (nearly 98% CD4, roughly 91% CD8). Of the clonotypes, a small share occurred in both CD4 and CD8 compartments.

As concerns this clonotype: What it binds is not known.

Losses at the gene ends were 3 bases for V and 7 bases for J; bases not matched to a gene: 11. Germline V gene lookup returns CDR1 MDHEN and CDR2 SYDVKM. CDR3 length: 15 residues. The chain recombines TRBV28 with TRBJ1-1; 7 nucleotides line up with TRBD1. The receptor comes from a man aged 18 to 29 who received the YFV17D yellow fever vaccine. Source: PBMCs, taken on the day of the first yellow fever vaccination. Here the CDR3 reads CASSFEGAPRSEAFF. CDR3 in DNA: TGTGCCAGCAGTTTTGAGGGGGCCCCTAGGAGTGAAGCTTTCTTT.